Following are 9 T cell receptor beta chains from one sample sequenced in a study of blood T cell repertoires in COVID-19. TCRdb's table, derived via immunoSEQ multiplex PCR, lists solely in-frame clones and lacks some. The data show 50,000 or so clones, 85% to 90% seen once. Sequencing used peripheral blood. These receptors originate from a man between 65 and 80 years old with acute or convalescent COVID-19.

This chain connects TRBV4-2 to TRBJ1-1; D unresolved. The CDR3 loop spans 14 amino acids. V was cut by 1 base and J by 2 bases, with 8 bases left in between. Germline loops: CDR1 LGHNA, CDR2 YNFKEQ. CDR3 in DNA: TGTGCCAGCAGCCAAGTGGCCAGTAACACTGAAGCTTTCTTT. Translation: CASSQVASNTEAFF.

The CDR3 nucleotides are TGCAGTGCTAGTGGACTAGCGGTCGAGCAGTACTTC. The encoded protein is CSASGLAVEQYF. V is TRBV20-1 and J is TRBJ2-7; TRBD2 matches 10 bases. Unmatched junction bases numbered 2, after V lost 3 bases and J lost 6 bases. Germline loops: CDR1 DFQATT, CDR2 SNEGSKA (reference sequence). The CDR3 has 12 amino acids.

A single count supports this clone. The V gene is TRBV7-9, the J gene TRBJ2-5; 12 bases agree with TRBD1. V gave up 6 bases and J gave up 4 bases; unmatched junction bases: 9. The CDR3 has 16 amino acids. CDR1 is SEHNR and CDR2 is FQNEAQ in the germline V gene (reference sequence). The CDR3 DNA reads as TGTGCCAGCAGTCAACCGGGACAGGGGGCCGGAGAGACCCAGTACTTC. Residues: CASSQPGQGAGETQYF.

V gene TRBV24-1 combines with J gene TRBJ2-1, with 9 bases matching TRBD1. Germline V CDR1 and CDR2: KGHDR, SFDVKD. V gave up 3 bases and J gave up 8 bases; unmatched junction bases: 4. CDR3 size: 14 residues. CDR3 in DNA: TGTGCCACCAGTGATCCGGGACAGGGCCATGAGCAGTTCTTC. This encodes CATSDPGQGHEQFF.

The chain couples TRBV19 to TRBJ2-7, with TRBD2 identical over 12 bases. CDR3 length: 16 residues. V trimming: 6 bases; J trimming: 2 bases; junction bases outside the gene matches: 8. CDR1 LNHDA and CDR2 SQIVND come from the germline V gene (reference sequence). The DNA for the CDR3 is TGTGCCAGTAGACTACTAGCGGGGGGCCAACCCTACGAGCAGTACGTC. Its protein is CASRLLAGGQPYEQYV.

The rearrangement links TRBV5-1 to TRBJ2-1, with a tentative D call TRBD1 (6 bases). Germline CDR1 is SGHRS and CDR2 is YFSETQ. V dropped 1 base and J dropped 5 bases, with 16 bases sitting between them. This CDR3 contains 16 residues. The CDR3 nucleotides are TGCGCCAGCAGCTTGACATACCAGGGGATGAACAATGAGCAGTTCTTC. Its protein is CASSLTYQGMNNEQFF.

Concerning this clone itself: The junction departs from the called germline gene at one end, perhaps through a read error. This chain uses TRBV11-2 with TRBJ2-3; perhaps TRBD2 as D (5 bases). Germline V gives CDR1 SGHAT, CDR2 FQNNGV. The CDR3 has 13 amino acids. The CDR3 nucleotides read TGTGCCAGCAGCTTACCTAGCATAGATACGCAGTATTTT. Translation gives CASSLPSIDTQYF.

The CDR3 protein is CAWRHIDLSGYTF. The CDR3 nucleotides read TGTGCCTGGAGGCACATCGATCTTTCAGGCTACACCTTC. The chain joins TRBV30 to TRBJ1-2; no clear D gene. V lost 3 bases and J 8 bases, leaving 16 bases between the germline ends. Germline CDR1 and CDR2: GTSNPN and SVGIG (reference sequence). There are 13 residues in the CDR3.

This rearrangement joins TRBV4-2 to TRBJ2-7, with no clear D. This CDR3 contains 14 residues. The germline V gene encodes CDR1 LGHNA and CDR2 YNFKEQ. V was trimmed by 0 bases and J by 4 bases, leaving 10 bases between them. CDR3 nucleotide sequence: TGTGCCAGCAGCCAAGATCTTGGAGTTTACGAGCAGTACTTC. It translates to CASSQDLGVYEQYF.